Reported below is one T cell receptor (beta chain). Ten or more counts support this clonotype. Its antigen is still unknown. Qualities for individual bases were not recorded, and no much larger clone is one base off. Trimming takes 6 bases off V and 2 bases off J; junction bases not matched to a gene: 8. The CDR3, from cysteine to phenylalanine, totals 15 residues. Only the CDR3 DNA is retained, 45 bases long and in frame from the first base. Based on the germline V gene (reference sequence), the CDR1 and CDR2 sequences are DFQATT and SNEGSKA. Set within a cohort of healthcare workers in London, UK, this nested case-control study involved weekly PCR testing of nasopharyngeal swabs along with blood sampling. Healthcare workers were recruited during the week of the UK lockdown, between 23 and 31 March 2020, and followed weekly for up to roughly 16 weeks. This entry belongs to a study of early T cells in non-severe SARS-CoV-2 infection (dated by TCRdb to the early 2020s). Study-wide context: Because TCR sequencing was done on bulk RNA from unsorted whole blood, the alpha and beta chains could not be paired. Overall results and qualifications from the work: VDJdb matching was skewed toward anti-spike CD8 responses, so virus-specific expansions were likely underestimated and private and CD4 specificities were missed.

Library creation used 5' RACE. TCRdb records NextSeq 500 as the sequencer. In the TCR library protocol, unique molecular identifiers were attached to individual cDNA molecules to correct for PCR bias and sequencing error. Both TCR alpha and beta chains were sequenced, and tight co-correlation was observed between alpha and beta sequence abundances in each sample. The published analysis was carried out like this. V gene, J gene and CDR3 annotation of TCR sequences was performed with Decombinator V4. TCRs were defined as expanded if a significant change between any two time points was detected under a Poisson model with p below 0.0001. TCR abundances were normalised to the total number of TCRs sequenced per sample and were expressed as counts per million. TRAV1-2 paired with TRAJ12, TRAJ20 or TRAJ33 defined MAIT TCRs, while TRAV10 paired with TRAJ18 defined iNKT TCRs. VDJdb, accessed 1 November 2021, was searched for CMV, EBV and SARS-CoV-2 annotated TCRs, with TCRs annotated for multiple antigens excluded. TCRdb trimmed the raw reads at Q25, called clones with MiXCR and kept productive beta chains. Rows merge per CDR3 protein into single entries with the most common DNA and genes. The V and J calls and clone size come from TCRdb's table, not from the authors' own analysis. The sample table lists more than 65,000 distinct CDR3 sequences, about 12% of them with a count of one. Clones ranked in the top ten supply around 4.3% of the sample.

This TCR was sampled from an adult who was a healthcare worker with PCR-confirmed SARS-CoV-2 infection or an uninfected control (not recorded which). The specimen was whole blood. This chain is built from TRBV20-1 and TRBJ2-5; TRBD1 aligns with 11 central bases. The CDR3 loop reads CSAPPGTGGQETQYF. The DNA sequence is given as TGCAGTGCCCCTCCCGGGACAGGGGGACAAGAGACCCAGTACTTC.